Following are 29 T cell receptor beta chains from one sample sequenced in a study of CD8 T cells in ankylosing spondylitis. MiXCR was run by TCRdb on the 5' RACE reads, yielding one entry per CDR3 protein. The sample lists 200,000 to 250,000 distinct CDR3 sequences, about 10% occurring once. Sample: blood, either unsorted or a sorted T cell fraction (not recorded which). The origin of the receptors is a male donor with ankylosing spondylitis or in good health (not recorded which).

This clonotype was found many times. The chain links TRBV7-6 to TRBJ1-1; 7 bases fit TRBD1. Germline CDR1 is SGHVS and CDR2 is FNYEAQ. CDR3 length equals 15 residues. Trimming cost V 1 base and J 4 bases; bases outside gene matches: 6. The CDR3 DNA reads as TGTGCCAGCAGCTTAGACAGGGGTTTGGGCACTGAAGCTTTCTTT. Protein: CASSLDRGLGTEAFF.

The CDR3 loop is CASSSVRQENEQFF. For the CDR3, the DNA is TGTGCCAGCAGCTCCGTTAGACAGGAGAATGAGCAGTTCTTC. The chain is built from TRBV7-2 and TRBJ2-1, with a tentative D call TRBD1 (6 bases). Trimming took 4 bases from V and 7 from J, leaving 14 bases between them. The CDR3 totals 14 residues. Per germline, CDR1 SGHTA and CDR2 FQGNSA.

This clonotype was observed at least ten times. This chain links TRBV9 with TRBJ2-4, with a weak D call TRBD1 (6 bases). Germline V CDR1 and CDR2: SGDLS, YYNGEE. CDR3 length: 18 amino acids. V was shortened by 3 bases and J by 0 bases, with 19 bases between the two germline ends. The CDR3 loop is CASSAHTATGLAKNIQYF. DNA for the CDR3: TGTGCCAGCAGCGCCCACACGGCGACAGGTCTAGCCAAAAACATTCAGTACTTC.

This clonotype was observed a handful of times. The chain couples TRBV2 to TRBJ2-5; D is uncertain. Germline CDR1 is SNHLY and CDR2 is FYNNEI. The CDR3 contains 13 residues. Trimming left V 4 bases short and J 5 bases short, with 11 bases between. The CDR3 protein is CASSVNFGETQYF. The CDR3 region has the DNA TGTGCCAGCAGTGTAAATTTCGGTGAGACCCAGTACTTC.

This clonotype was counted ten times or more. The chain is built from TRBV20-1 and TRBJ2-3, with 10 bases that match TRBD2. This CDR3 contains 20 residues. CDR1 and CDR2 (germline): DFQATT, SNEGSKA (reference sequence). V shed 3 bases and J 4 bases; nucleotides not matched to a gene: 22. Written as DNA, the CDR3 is TGCAGTGCTAGTTTAATGCGAGTGTCTAGCGGGAGTTTAAAGGCAGATACGCAGTATTTT. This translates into CSASLMRVSSGSLKADTQYF.

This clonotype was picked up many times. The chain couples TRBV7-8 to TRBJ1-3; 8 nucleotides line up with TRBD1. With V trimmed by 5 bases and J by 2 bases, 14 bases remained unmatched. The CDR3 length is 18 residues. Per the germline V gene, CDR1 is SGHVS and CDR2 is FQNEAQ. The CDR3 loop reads CASSGGGSDRDAGNTIYF. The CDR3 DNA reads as TGTGCCAGCAGCGGGGGGGGTTCGGACAGGGATGCTGGAAACACCATATATTTT.

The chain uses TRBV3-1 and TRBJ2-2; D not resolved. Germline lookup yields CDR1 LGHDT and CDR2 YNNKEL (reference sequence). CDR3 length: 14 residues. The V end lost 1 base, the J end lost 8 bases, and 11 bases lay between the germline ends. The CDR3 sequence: CASSQVARPGELFF. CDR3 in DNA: TGTGCCAGCAGCCAAGTAGCCAGACCGGGGGAGCTGTTTTTT.

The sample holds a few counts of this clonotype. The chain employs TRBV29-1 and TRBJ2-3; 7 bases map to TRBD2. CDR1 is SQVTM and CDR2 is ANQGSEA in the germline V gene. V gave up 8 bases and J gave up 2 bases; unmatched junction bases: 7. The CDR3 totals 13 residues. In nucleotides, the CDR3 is TGCAGCAGCAGCGGGATTGTCACAGATACGCAGTATTTT. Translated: CSSSGIVTDTQYF.

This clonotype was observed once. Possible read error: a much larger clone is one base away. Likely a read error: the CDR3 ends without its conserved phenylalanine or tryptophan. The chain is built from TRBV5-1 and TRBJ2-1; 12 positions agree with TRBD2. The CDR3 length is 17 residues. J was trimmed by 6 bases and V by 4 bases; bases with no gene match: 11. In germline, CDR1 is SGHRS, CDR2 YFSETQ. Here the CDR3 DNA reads TGCGCCAGCAGCGCCCCCCTAGCGGGAGGGCTTCTCAATGAGCAGTTCTTG. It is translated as CASSAPLAGGLLNEQFL.

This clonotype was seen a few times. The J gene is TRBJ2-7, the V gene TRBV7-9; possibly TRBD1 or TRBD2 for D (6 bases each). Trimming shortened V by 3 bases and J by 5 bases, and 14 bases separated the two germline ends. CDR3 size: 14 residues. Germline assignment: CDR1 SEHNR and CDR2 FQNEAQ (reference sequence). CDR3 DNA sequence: TGTGCCAGCAGCTTTGGAGGGGGTGATCACGAGCAGTACTTC. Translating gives CASSFGGGDHEQYF.

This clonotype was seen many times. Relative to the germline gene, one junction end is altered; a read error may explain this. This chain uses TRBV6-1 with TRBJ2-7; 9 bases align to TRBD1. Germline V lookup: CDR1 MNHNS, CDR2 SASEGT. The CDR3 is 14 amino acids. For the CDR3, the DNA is TGTGCCAGCAGGGACAGGGGTTCCTCCCACGAGCAGTACTTC. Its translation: CASRDRGSSHEQYF.

The CDR3 spells CSATDRTGALVGYTF. The CDR3 DNA is TGCAGTGCTACCGACCGGACAGGAGCCCTCGTAGGCTACACCTTC. The chain links TRBV20-1 to TRBJ1-2, with 7 bases aligning to TRBD1. J gave up 8 bases and V 4 bases, and 16 bases lay outside the gene matches. The CDR3 consists of 15 residues. CDR1 is DFQATT, CDR2 SNEGSKA, per germline (reference sequence).

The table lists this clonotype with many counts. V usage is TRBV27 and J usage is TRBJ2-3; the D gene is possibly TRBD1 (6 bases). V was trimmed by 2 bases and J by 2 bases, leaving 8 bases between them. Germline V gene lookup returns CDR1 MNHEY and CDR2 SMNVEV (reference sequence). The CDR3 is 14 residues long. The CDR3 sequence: CASSLDRFTDTQYF. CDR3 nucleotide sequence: TGTGCCAGCAGTTTAGACAGGTTCACAGATACGCAGTATTTT.

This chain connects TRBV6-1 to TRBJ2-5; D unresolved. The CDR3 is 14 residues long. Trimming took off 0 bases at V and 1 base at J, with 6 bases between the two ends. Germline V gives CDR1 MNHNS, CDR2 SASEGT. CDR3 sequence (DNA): TGTGCCAGCAGTGAAGCGGACCCCCAAGAGACCCAGTACTTC. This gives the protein CASSEADPQETQYF.

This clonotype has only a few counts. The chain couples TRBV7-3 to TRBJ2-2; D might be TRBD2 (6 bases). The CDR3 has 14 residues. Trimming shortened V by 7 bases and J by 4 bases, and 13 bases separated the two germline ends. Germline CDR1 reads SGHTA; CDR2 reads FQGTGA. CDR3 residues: CASTRGGTTGELFF. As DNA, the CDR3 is TGTGCCAGCACCCGAGGCGGGACCACCGGGGAGCTGTTTTTT.

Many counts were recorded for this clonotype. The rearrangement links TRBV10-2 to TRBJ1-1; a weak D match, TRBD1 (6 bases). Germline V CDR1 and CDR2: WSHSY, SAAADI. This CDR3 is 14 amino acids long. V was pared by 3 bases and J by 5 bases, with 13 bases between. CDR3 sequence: CASSETAGATEAFF. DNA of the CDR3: TGCGCCAGCAGTGAAACCGCAGGGGCTACTGAAGCTTTCTTT.

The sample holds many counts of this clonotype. In DNA form, the CDR3 reads TGTGCCAGCAGTTTAGCGACGGCCCACCAAGACAGGGGACGCACCGGGGAGCTGTTTTTT. Translating gives CASSLATAHQDRGRTGELFF. The chain carries TRBV12-3 or TRBV12-4 and TRBJ2-2; TRBD1 matches at 8 bases. J lost 4 bases, V lost 0 bases, and 16 bases had no gene match. The CDR3 contains 20 residues.

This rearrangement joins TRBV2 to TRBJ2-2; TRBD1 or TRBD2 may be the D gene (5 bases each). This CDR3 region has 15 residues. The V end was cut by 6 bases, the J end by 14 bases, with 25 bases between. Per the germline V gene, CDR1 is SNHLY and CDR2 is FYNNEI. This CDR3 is CASRATAANTGVLFF. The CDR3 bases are TGTGCCAGCAGAGCGACAGCTGCGAACACCGGGGTTCTGTTTTTT.

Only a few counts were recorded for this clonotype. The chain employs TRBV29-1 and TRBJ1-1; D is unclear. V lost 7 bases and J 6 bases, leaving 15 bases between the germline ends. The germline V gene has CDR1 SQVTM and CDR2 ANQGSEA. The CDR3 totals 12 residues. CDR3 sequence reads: CSAGLHNSEAFF. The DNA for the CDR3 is TGCAGCGCTGGGCTGCACAACTCTGAAGCTTTCTTT. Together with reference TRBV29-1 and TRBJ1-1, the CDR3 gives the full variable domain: SAVISQKPSRDICQRGTSLTIQCQVDSQVTMMFWYRQQPGQSLTLIATANQGSEATYESGFVIDKFPISRPNLTFSTLTVSNMSPEDSSIYLCSAGLHNSEAFFGQGTRLTVV.

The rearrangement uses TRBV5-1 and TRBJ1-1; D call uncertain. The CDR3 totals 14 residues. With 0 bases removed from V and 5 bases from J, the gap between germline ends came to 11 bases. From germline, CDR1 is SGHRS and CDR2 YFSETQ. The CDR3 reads CASSLAGYTTEAFF. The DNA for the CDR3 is TGCGCCAGCAGCTTGGCCGGCTATACGACTGAAGCTTTCTTT.

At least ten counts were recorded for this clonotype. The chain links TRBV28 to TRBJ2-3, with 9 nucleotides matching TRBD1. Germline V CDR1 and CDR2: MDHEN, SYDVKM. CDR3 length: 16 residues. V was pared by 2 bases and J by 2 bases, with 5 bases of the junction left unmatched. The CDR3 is CASSLVGQGYTDTQYF. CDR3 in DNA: TGTGCCAGCAGTTTAGTCGGACAGGGGTACACAGATACGCAGTATTTT.

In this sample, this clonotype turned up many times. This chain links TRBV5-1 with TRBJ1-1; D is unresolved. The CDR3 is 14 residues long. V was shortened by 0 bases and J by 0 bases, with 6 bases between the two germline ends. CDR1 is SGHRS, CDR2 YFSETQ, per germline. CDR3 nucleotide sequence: TGCGCCAGCAGCTTGGACGGTCTGAACACTGAAGCTTTCTTT. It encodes CASSLDGLNTEAFF.

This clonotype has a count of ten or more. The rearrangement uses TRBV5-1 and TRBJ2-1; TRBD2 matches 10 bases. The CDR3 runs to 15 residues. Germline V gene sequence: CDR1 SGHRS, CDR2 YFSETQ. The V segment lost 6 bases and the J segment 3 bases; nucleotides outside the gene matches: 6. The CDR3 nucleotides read TGCGCCAGCACCCCACTAGCGGGGATCTACAATGAGCAGTTCTTC. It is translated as CASTPLAGIYNEQFF.

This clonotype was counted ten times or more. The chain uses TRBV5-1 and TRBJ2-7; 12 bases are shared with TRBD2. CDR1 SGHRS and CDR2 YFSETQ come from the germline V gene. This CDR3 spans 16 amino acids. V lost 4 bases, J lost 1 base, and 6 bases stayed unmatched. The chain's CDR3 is CASSTTSGGVSYEQYF. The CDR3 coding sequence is TGCGCCAGCAGCACGACTAGCGGGGGCGTTTCCTACGAGCAGTACTTC.

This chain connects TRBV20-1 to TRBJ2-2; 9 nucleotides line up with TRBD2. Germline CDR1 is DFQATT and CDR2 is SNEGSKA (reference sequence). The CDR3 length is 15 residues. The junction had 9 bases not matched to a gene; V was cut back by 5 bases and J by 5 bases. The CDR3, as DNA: TGCAGTGCTCCCGCAGTTAGCGGGAGTACCGGGGAGCTGTTTTTT. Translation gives CSAPAVSGSTGELFF.

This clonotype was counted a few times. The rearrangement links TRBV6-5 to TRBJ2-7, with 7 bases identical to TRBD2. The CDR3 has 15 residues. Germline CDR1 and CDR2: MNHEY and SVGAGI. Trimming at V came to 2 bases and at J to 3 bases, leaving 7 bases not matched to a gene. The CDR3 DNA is TGTGCCAGCAGTTACGGGCGGGGGAAATTCTACGAGCAGTACTTC. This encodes CASSYGRGKFYEQYF.

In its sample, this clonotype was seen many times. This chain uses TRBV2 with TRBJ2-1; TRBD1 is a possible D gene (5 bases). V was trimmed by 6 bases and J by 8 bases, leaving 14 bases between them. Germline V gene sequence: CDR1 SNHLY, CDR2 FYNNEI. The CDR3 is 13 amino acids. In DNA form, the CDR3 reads TGTGCCAGCAGAATCCAGGTAGGGGATGAGCAGTTCTTC. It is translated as CASRIQVGDEQFF. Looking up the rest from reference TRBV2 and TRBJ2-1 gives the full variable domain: EPEVTQTPSHQVTQMGQEVILRCVPISNHLYFYWYRQILGQKVEFLVSFYNNEISEKSEIFDDQFSVERPDGSNFTLKIRSTKLEDSAMYFCASRIQVGDEQFFGPGTRLTVL.

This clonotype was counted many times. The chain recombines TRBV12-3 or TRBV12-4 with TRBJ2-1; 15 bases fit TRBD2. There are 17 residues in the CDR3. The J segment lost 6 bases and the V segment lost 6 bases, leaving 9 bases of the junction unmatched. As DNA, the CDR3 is TGTGCCAGCAGCCGGGCTCGGACTAGCGGGGGGGGCAATGAGCAGTTCTTC. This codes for CASSRARTSGGGNEQFF.

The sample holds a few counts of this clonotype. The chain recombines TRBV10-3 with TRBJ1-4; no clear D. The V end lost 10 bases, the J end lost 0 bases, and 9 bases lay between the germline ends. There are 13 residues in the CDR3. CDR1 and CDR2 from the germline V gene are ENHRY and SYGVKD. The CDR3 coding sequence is TGTGCCACCCGGGGTCCAACTAATGAAAAACTGTTTTTT. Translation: CATRGPTNEKLFF.